The entry below describes one T cell receptor beta chain. No antigen is known for it. This entry comes from a study of OX40 agonist ivuxolimab in advanced cancers. In the study overall: Age averaged around 59 years (range about 20 to 80), and around 87% were male. Of the patients, three showed partial responses, one with hepatocellular carcinoma and two with cutaneous melanoma. Participants could have had prior anti-PD-1, anti-PD-L1 or anti-CTLA-4 therapy, and around 40% had some.

The protocol was immunoSEQ multiplex PCR, while the TCRdb copy is restricted to in-frame clones and leaves out a portion. The repertoire has tens of thousands of clones, over 80% of them found once; the top ten carry 0.4% to 0.55%. Findings and caveats of the study: Also present in some nonresponders was a low level of normalized T-cell clonal expansion.

There are 14 residues in the CDR3. V was pared by 0 bases and J by 0 bases, with 6 bases between. Looked up from germline, CDR1 is SGHNT and CDR2 is YENEEA. Sequencing used CD4+ or CD8+ T cells sorted from blood, obtained in a trial of the OX40 agonist ivuxolimab. The chain links TRBV11-3 to TRBJ2-7; D gene ambiguous. This receptor was obtained from an adult with an advanced solid tumor such as melanoma, head and neck, liver or kidney cancer. In nucleotides, the CDR3 is TGTGCCAGCAGCTTAGAGGGCCTCTCCTACGAGCAGTACTTC. It translates to CASSLEGLSYEQYF.